This entry is about one T cell receptor (beta chain). The germline V gene has CDR1 MNHEY and CDR2 SMNVEV (reference sequence). The CDR3 spans 15 residues. J lost 3 bases, V lost 3 bases, and 3 bases had no gene match. This record comes from a study of blood T cell repertoires in COVID-19. Study-level background: Italy, Spain and the United States were the sources of the convalescent and acute COVID-19 samples.

Per the study methods: How many nucleated cells were present was estimated from reference gene primer amplification. Data came from immunoSEQ multiplex PCR; TCRdb stores just in-frame clones and leaves some out. That table is the source of V, J and clone size, and D and trimming were worked out from the DNA. This table holds about 26,000 clones, 82% found once. Sample: peripheral blood. The gene calls are TRBV27 and TRBJ1-5, with 9 nucleotides matching TRBD1. The receptor was derived from a human donor in a cohort sampled during active COVID-19. The CDR3 coding sequence is TGTGCCAGCAGTTTGGGACAGGGCTACAATCAGCCCCAGCATTTT. Translation: CASSLGQGYNQPQHF.